These T cell receptor beta chains were read from a single sample in a study of blood T cell repertoires in COVID-19. The method was immunoSEQ multiplex PCR; TCRdb's version includes in-frame clones alone and lacks a portion of them. The table has about 280,000 clones, roughly 89% seen once. Sequencing was done on a sample of PBMCs or T cells enriched from blood (not recorded which). The source of these receptors is an older woman who had recovered from COVID-19. Both conserved end residues are part of each CDR3. A D gene is named only where the DNA matches it firmly. The size field is filled for only some rows; it gives once, few, many or a size class.

size	D	V	J	DNA	CDR3
few	.	TRBV2	TRBJ1-2	TGTGCCAACGGACAGATTATAGCCCCGGCGTTGGATGGCTACACCTTC	CANGQIIAPALDGYTF
once	TRBD1	TRBV19	TRBJ1-1	TGTGCCAGTATTCCAACAGGGGGAAGTGACACTGAAGCTTTCTTT	CASIPTGGSDTEAFF
.	TRBD1	TRBV5-4	TRBJ1-3	TGTGCCAGCACTAGACAGGGGGCTGGAAACACCATATATTTT	CASTRQGAGNTIYF
once	TRBD2	TRBV7-6	TRBJ2-7	TGTGCCAGCGTCCTAGGGGAGGGCCCCGCCTACGAGCAGTACTTC	CASVLGEGPAYEQYF
.	TRBD1	TRBV3-1/TRBV3-2	TRBJ1-4	TGTGCCAGCAGCCGCTTTACCCCGGGGACAGGGGGAGGCGGCGCAAAACTGTTTTTT	CASSRFTPGTGGGGAKLFF
.	.	TRBV6-1	TRBJ1-1	TGTGCCAGCAGTGAGCTCCAGGGAGGGAACACTGAAGCTTTCTTT	CASSELQGGNTEAFF
.	TRBD1	TRBV7-9	TRBJ2-5	TGTGCCAGCAGCAGAGGAGACAGGGTATTTTACTTC	CASSRGDRVFYF
.	.	TRBV5-1	TRBJ2-2	TGCGCCAGCAGCTTGCTACAGGGTGGTAACACCGGGGAGCTGTTTTTT	CASSLLQGGNTGELFF
.	.	TRBV5-1	TRBJ2-3	TGCGCCAGCAGCCTGACGGACACGAGCACAGATACGCAGTATTTT	CASSLTDTSTDTQYF
.	TRBD1	TRBV12-3/TRBV12-4	TRBJ2-1	TGTGCCAGCAGGGACAGGGGGCGAGAGTTCTTC	CASRDRGREFF
once	TRBD2	TRBV11-2	TRBJ2-1	TGTGCCAGCAGCTTAAGTCTAGCGGGGGGATTAAATGAGCAGTTCTTC	CASSLSLAGGLNEQFF
.	.	TRBV19	TRBJ2-6	TGTGCCAGTACGTCCAGCTCTGGGGCCAACGTCCTGACTTTC	CASTSSSGANVLTF
.	.	TRBV5-1	TRBJ2-7	TGCGCCAGCAGCTTGGTTAGCGGTTCAAGCTCCTACGAGCAGTACTTC	CASSLVSGSSSYEQYF
.	.	TRBV6-1	TRBJ1-2	TGTGCCAGCACCCCGGACAGCCTCTATGGCTACACCTTC	CASTPDSLYGYTF
.	TRBD1	TRBV5-4	TRBJ2-1	TGTGCCAGCAGCTTGGGGGACAGAGCCTACAATGAGCAGTTCTTC	CASSLGDRAYNEQFF
.	TRBD1	TRBV5-1	TRBJ2-1	TGCGCCAGCAGCTTGGCGGGGACAGTAAACAATGAGCAGTTCTTC	CASSLAGTVNNEQFF
.	.	TRBV7-9	TRBJ1-1	TGTGCCAGCAGCTTAGGTATCACTGAAGCTTTCTTT	CASSLGITEAFF